A single T cell receptor (beta chain) is shown here with its context. The antigen it recognizes is unknown. Base qualities were left out, and no much larger clone turns up one base away. These data belong to a study of blood T cell repertoires in COVID-19 (dated by TCRdb to 2019 to 2021). Background for the entire study: Collaborator samples came from the United States, Italy and Spain and covered acute and convalescent phases of COVID-19. The material from the prospective study consisted of cDNA or gDNA derived from T cells, B-cell-depleted T cells, or PBMCs. The dataset comprised deeply sampled blood TCRbeta repertoires from subjects exposed to, actively infected with, or recovered from COVID-19. The repertoires were released in a freely available public database intended as a resource for research on the immune response to SARS-CoV-2. Samples were obtained from the ongoing ImmuneRACE study (first 160 participants) and from some 1,200 subjects provided by 6 global collaborators. Sample metadata almost always included a de-identified subject ID, COVID-19 status, age in years and sex. Where HLA class I and class II types were available, the types were taken from metadata supplied by the sample provider, not from assay-based typing. Broad study findings and their caveats: The amount of clinical and demographic metadata varied by source and participant and was provided uncurated.

TCRbeta CDR3 regions were amplified from genomic DNA by means of the immunoSEQ Assay, a bias-controlled multiplex PCR. As for the original processing: The number of nucleated cells in each sample was estimated by amplification of reference gene primers within the assay. To quantify the absolute abundance of each unique TCRbeta CDR3 rearrangement, sequence reads were collapsed and filtered. Productive Simpson clonality was computed per sample as the square root of Simpson's diversity index over productive rearrangements. TCRdb holds this immuneACCESS table with in-frame rearrangements only. Some clones are missing; in checked studies, unresolved V genes explain under half, and the rest has no known cause. From that table come the V and J calls and clone size; the DNA was used to work out D and trimming. This sample holds about 340,000 clones; more than 75% were observed only once. The ten largest make up roughly 6% of the sample.

One collaborating source in Seattle enrolled patients while the patients were actively infected and followed the patients over time throughout the course of disease. Each collaborating institution followed its own protocols to collect whole blood in K2EDTA tubes. For TCRbeta analysis, collaborators shipped samples in one of three forms: frozen whole blood, isolated PBMCs, or DNA extracted from either of those sample types. Sequences were obtained from peripheral blood. This receptor was identified in a woman aged 45 to 65 with COVID-19, enrolled during active disease.

The DNA reads TGTGCCAGTAGTACCCCAGGGGTAGGAGGTGAAAAACTGTTTTTT. Translation gives CASSTPGVGGEKLFF. The chain is assembled from TRBV19 and TRBJ1-4; TRBD1 is perhaps the D gene, given 6 matching bases. At the junction V is shortened by 4 bases and J by 7 bases, with 16 bases in between. The CDR3 measures 15 amino acids from cysteine to phenylalanine. Only the CDR3 region is kept as DNA, spanning 45 bases read in frame from base 1. The germline V gene encodes CDR1 LNHDA and CDR2 SQIVND (reference sequence).